A selection of T cell receptor beta chains follows, all from one sample in a study of cytomegalovirus exposure and HLA in healthy donors. The table came from immunoSEQ multiplex PCR; TCRdb's copy has only in-frame clones and leaves some out. In the table there are 200,000 or so clones, approximately 84% of which are singletons. Source material: PBMCs. Receptors were obtained from a woman in her 30s in good health and CMV-seropositive. The CDR3 runs from the conserved cysteine through the conserved F or W. A D gene is named only where the DNA matches it firmly. Not every row has a clone size; where given, it reads once, few, many or a size class.

clone_size | j_call | d_call | cdr3_length | v_call | cdr3_nt | cdr3_aa
once | TRBJ2-7 | - | 14 | TRBV28 | TGTGCCAGCAGTTTACAGGGGCTACCCTACGAGCAGTACTTC | CASSLQGLPYEQYF
- | TRBJ2-7 | - | 14 | TRBV7-6 | TGTGCCAGCAGCCCGACTAGAGGGGTCTACGAGCAGTACTTC | CASSPTRGVYEQYF
- | TRBJ2-5 | - | 13 | TRBV4-3 | TGCGCCAGCAGTTCCAGACTCCAAGAGACCCAGTACTTC | CASSSRLQETQYF
- | TRBJ1-4 | - | 16 | TRBV25-1 | TGTGCCAGCAGTGGAGCAGGGGCTGCAACTAATGAAAAACTGTTTTTT | CASSGAGAATNEKLFF
once | TRBJ1-5 | - | 13 | TRBV27 | TGTGCCAGCAGTACGGACTACAATCAGCCCCAGCATTTT | CASSTDYNQPQHF
- | TRBJ2-7 | - | 13 | TRBV7-8 | TGTGCCAGCAGCTCAAGAAAGGGGGAAGGGGAGTACTTC | CASSSRKGEGEYF
- | TRBJ2-3 | TRBD2 | 14 | TRBV2 | TGTGCCAGCAGGAGGGACCCTAGCGGGGATACGCAGTATTTT | CASRRDPSGDTQYF
- | TRBJ2-3 | - | 16 | TRBV28 | TGTGCCAGCAGTTTATCCCAGACAGGAAACACAGATACGCAGTATTTT | CASSLSQTGNTDTQYF
- | TRBJ1-3 | - | 15 | TRBV7-7 | TGTGCTAGCACCACCTTACGACAGTCCGGAAACACCATATATTTT | CASTTLRQSGNTIYF
- | TRBJ1-2 | - | 14 | TRBV7-5 | TGTGCCAGAAGCTTCGGCAGCCGAGGTGAGGGCTACACCTTC | CARSFGSRGEGYTF
few | TRBJ2-1 | - | 15 | TRBV27 | TGTGCCAGCAGTTTCCAACCGACGGCGGTTGAGGAGCAGTTCTTC | CASSFQPTAVEEQFF
- | TRBJ2-1 | TRBD2 | 15 | TRBV9 | TGTGCCAGCAGCGCCCGGGGGGGGGCCTACAATGAGCAGTTCTTC | CASSARGGAYNEQFF
- | TRBJ2-3 | TRBD1 | 15 | TRBV7-8 | TGTGCCAGCAGCTTAAGGGACAGGGGCACAGATACGCAGTATTTT | CASSLRDRGTDTQYF
- | TRBJ1-2 | - | 15 | TRBV13 | TGTGCCAGCAGCTATAACCTGGGGGCGAATGATGGCTACACCTTC | CASSYNLGANDGYTF
few | TRBJ1-1 | - | 15 | TRBV9 | TGTGCCAGCAGCCTACCGGGGGGGCTGGTAACTGAAGCTTTCTTT | CASSLPGGLVTEAFF
few | TRBJ2-1 | TRBD2 | 14 | TRBV18 | TGTGCCAGCCGAAGCGGGGGGGCTTACAATGAGCAGTTCTTC | CASRSGGAYNEQFF
- | TRBJ2-2 | - | 16 | TRBV7-3 | TGTGCCAGCAGCTCCGCCGGGGAATCGAACACCGGGGAGCTGTTTTTT | CASSSAGESNTGELFF
- | TRBJ1-1 | - | 13 | TRBV5-1 | TGCGCCAGCAGCCTGGAGGAGGACACTGAAGCTTTCTTT | CASSLEEDTEAFF
- | TRBJ1-2 | TRBD1 | 17 | TRBV5-1 | TGCGCCAGCGCCGTTGACCCCCCGGGACAGGTCTCTTATGGCTACACCTTC | CASAVDPPGQVSYGYTF
- | TRBJ2-7 | TRBD1 | 16 | TRBV19 | TGTGCCAGTAGTATGGATGTTCCCGGGACAGGCTACGAGCAGTACTTC | CASSMDVPGTGYEQYF
- | TRBJ1-1 | - | 16 | TRBV7-8 | TGTGCCAGCAGCCCGAAACCCGGGACTTCCGCCACTGAAGCTTTCTTT | CASSPKPGTSATEAFF
- | TRBJ1-1 | - | 14 | TRBV5-4 | TGTGCCAGCAGCTTGGGGGGGGTTCGCGGTGAAGCTTTCTTT | CASSLGGVRGEAFF
- | TRBJ2-7 | TRBD2 | 18 | TRBV2 | TGTGCCAGCAGTGAAGGTGGTAGCGGGAGTGGTAGCCCCTACGAGCAGTACTTC | CASSEGGSGSGSPYEQYF
- | TRBJ1-6 | - | 16 | TRBV5-4 | TGTGCCAGCAGCTTGGGCGGGAGCTCCTATAATTCACCCCTCCACTTT | CASSLGGSSYNSPLHF
few | TRBJ2-2 | TRBD2 | 17 | TRBV5-1 | TGCGCCAGCAGCTTCCAGACTAGCGGGGGGCTAACCGGGGAGCTGTTTTTT | CASSFQTSGGLTGELFF
- | TRBJ2-6 | TRBD2 | 17 | TRBV5-1 | TGCGCCAGCAGCACGACTAGCGGGATGCGTGGGGCCAACGTCCTGACTTTC | CASSTTSGMRGANVLTF
- | TRBJ1-1 | TRBD1 | 12 | TRBV6-5 | TGTGCCAGCAGCAGGGACAGGGATCGGGCTTTCTTT | CASSRDRDRAFF
- | TRBJ1-2 | TRBD1 | 14 | TRBV5-1 | TGCGCCAGCAGTCCCGAGGGACAGATCTATGGCTACACCTTC | CASSPEGQIYGYTF
few | TRBJ1-4 | TRBD1 | 15 | TRBV5-4 | TGTGCCAGCAGCCCCCGACTAGACAGGGACGAAAAACTGTTTTTT | CASSPRLDRDEKLFF
- | TRBJ1-2 | - | 14 | TRBV4-1 | TGCGCCAGCAGCCAAGGGGCCCTAAGCTATGGCTACACCTTC | CASSQGALSYGYTF
- | TRBJ1-2 | TRBD1 | 15 | TRBV7-2 | TGTGCCAGCAGCCTTACCCAGGGGGCAAGCTATGGCTACACCTTC | CASSLTQGASYGYTF
- | TRBJ2-1 | - | 15 | TRBV7-8 | TGTGCCAGCAGCTTAGCGCTAGTTTCGTACAATGAGCAGTTCTTC | CASSLALVSYNEQFF
- | TRBJ2-1 | TRBD2 | 15 | TRBV6-4 | TGTGCCAGCAGTTCGACTAGCGGAGGGGCGAATGAGCAGTTCTTC | CASSSTSGGANEQFF
- | TRBJ2-7 | - | 14 | TRBV5-6 | TGTGCCAGCAGCTTCGACCCCGGCCGGGTCGAGCAGTACTTC | CASSFDPGRVEQYF
- | TRBJ2-7 | TRBD1 | 13 | TRBV25-1 | TGTGCCAGCAGTGAATGGTACAGGGGCGAGCAGTACTTC | CASSEWYRGEQYF
- | TRBJ2-7 | - | 11 | TRBV7-8 | TGTGCCAGCAGCCATAAAGCCGAGCAGTACTTC | CASSHKAEQYF
- | TRBJ1-2 | - | 17 | TRBV18 | TGTGCCAGCTCACCAAATTCCGGGAGCGCGATAAACTATGGCTACACCTTC | CASSPNSGSAINYGYTF
- | TRBJ2-1 | TRBD2 | 15 | TRBV6-1 | TGTGCCAGCAGTAAAACAACCGGGACTAGGGATGAGCAGTTCTTC | CASSKTTGTRDEQFF
few | TRBJ2-7 | - | 12 | TRBV6-5 | TGTGCCAGCTCCAGGGTTGGCCACGAGCAGTACTTC | CASSRVGHEQYF
- | TRBJ1-2 | - | 13 | TRBV5-6 | TGTGCCAGCAGCTCCGGACAGCTCTATGGCTACACCTTC | CASSSGQLYGYTF
few | TRBJ2-7 | TRBD2 | 16 | TRBV7-9 | TGTGCCAGCAGCGCGTCGGGACTAGCGAGTACCTACGAGCAGTACTTC | CASSASGLASTYEQYF
- | TRBJ1-1 | - | 13 | TRBV4-1 | TGCGCCAGCAGCCTTGGAGGACCCACTGAAGCTTTCTTT | CASSLGGPTEAFF
- | TRBJ2-1 | TRBD2 | 14 | TRBV19 | TGTGCCACGAATGGGCTAGCGGGATCGAATGAGCAGTTCTTC | CATNGLAGSNEQFF
few | TRBJ1-2 | - | 13 | TRBV27 | TGTGCCAGCAGCCAAAACCCTTCCTACCCCTACACCTTC | CASSQNPSYPYTF
once | TRBJ2-1 | TRBD2 | 16 | TRBV11-3 | TGTGCCAGCAGCTTCGGACTGGCGGGGGGAGACAATGAGCAGTTCTTC | CASSFGLAGGDNEQFF
- | TRBJ2-2 | - | 15 | TRBV5-6 | TGTGCCAGCAGCTTGGGCTGGGCGAGCACCGGGGAGCTGTTTTTT | CASSLGWASTGELFF
few | TRBJ1-1 | - | 14 | TRBV5-1 | TGCGCCAGCAGCGCGTGGGAGACGAACACTGAAGCTTTCTTT | CASSAWETNTEAFF
few | TRBJ1-5 | - | 14 | TRBV28 | TGTGCCAGCATTACAGGGCTGAGCAATCAGCCCCAGCATTTT | CASITGLSNQPQHF
few | TRBJ1-3 | - | 15 | TRBV2 | TGTGCCAGCAGTGGTCCTTACTCCTCTGGAAACACCATATATTTT | CASSGPYSSGNTIYF
- | TRBJ2-3 | TRBD2 | 16 | TRBV7-8 | TGTGCCAGCAGCAGGGGACTAGCGGGTGGCACAGATACGCAGTATTTT | CASSRGLAGGTDTQYF
- | TRBJ2-7 | - | 10 | TRBV29-1 | TGCAGCGTTGAAAACGGGGAGCAGTACTTC | CSVENGEQYF
- | TRBJ2-1 | TRBD2 | 17 | TRBV4-3 | TGCGCCAGCAGCCAAGAACCGCGACTAGCGGGCGTTTATGAGCAGTTCTTC | CASSQEPRLAGVYEQFF
- | TRBJ2-1 | TRBD2 | 16 | TRBV19 | TGTGCCAGTAGTATATCCCCACGGGGGGGGCACGATGAGCAGTTCTTC | CASSISPRGGHDEQFF